This TCR beta chain was identified during a study of T cells in Graves' hyperthyroidism and ophthalmopathy (dated by TCRdb to about 2019). Background for the entire study: Peripheral blood was collected at initial diagnosis, before any treatment. To identify distinguishing TCR V-J signatures, a discovery cohort of some 100 patients was used, comprising 43 with Graves' ophthalmopathy and 57 with stable Graves' hyperthyroidism. Prospective prediction of ophthalmopathy was tested in an independent validation cohort consisting of 18 hyperthyroidism patients and some 17 patients who later progressed to ophthalmopathy. The 95 to 100 discovery patients were divided at random into training and test sets in a 7:3 ratio. In about 6 Graves' hyperthyroidism patients, the study also compared T-cell repertoires from thyroid tissue with T-cell repertoires from blood. After blood sampling, hyperthyroidism patients were treated with methimazole at a starting dose of 30 mg daily, and ophthalmopathy patients were treated with high-dose intravenous methylprednisolone. TCR Vbeta CDR3 sequencing of roughly 140 peripheral blood samples (under 45 ophthalmopathy, roughly 72 hyperthyroidism and about 17 progressor patients) is reported in the paper. What the authors observed across the whole study: In validation, the model predicted progression to ophthalmopathy a median of about 5.9 months before onset, with around 70% sensitivity and roughly 79% specificity. Most expanded thyroid clonotypes (frequency above 0.001) were also detected in blood, a finding suggesting that blood repertoires may reflect thyroid immune responses. Ophthalmopathy was separated from stable hyperthyroidism by a 13 V-J signature model, with about 86% sensitivity and 81% to 83% specificity obtained in cross-validation and 80%/75% obtained in testing. Sample size was not statistically predetermined, and investigators were not blinded to group allocation.

This clonotype was recorded a few times. No antigen is known for it. No base quality values were provided; no much bigger clone lies one nucleotide off. A patient counted as having stable Graves' hyperthyroidism if no progression to ophthalmopathy occurred over 18 months of follow-up. The hyperthyroidism patients were between 18 and 65 years old and newly diagnosed, with a disease duration of less than 2 months. Exclusion was applied to patients with uncontrolled infections, other autoimmune diseases, pregnancy or lactation. Diagnoses were established on the basis of clinical symptoms, serum thyroxine and TRAb, thyroid ultrasound, and orbital computed tomography. PBMCs were separated from approximately 10 ml of fresh peripheral blood using Ficoll-Paque density gradient centrifugation. Total RNA was extracted with Trizol reagent, and quality was checked on an Agilent 2100 Bioanalyzer. TCR beta CDR3 regions were amplified from RNA transcripts. For the first round of RT-PCR on the TCR CDR3, the HTBI primer set was used together with the Qiagen OneStep RT-PCR kit. The libraries were constructed in a second round of multiplex PCR and then size-selected and purified. Sequencing of the libraries was done on an Illumina HiSeq2000 using paired-end 100 bp reads. As for how the authors treated the data: SOAPnuke was used to process the raw data, removing reads that contained adapters or uncalled bases, had a mean Phred below 15, or lacked an exact match to the constant primer or identifier. COPE v1.2.5 was used to merge high-quality paired reads, and clonotypes were defined as unique nucleotide sequences. Clonotypes were aligned to IMGT TRBV, TRBD and TRBJ reference segments using MiTCR v1.1. The analysis was restricted to V-J combinations with a frequency above 0.0001, which together covered about 99% of the repertoires. The TCS score was defined as the ratio of F50 (clonal expansion) to E x V (chaos), calculated using BLOSUM62-based TCRdist between CDR3 peptides within each V-J. Welch's t-statistics and random forest reduced roughly 540 V-J features to 13, which were used in a naive Bayes classifier (R e1071). TCRdb reanalyzed the raw reads on its own, using fastp at Q25 for trimming and MiXCR for clone calling, and kept in-frame beta chains. Every distinct CDR3 protein forms one entry, paired with its most common genes and DNA. TCRdb assigned the V and J calls; the authors' analysis was not used. This sample holds fewer than 650,000 distinct CDR3 sequences; roughly 15% were observed only once. Of the sample, roughly 13% is held by the ten largest clones.

The trim is 9 bases for V and 6 bases for J, with a gap of 9 bases between the germline ends. Per the germline V gene (reference sequence), LNHDA is the CDR1 and SQIVND is the CDR2. The CDR3 runs 10 residues from the cysteine to the phenylalanine. The entry retains the CDR3 DNA only, 30 bases that are in frame from base 1. The TCR was taken from a woman aged 40 to 50 with Graves' hyperthyroidism. The V gene is TRBV19 and the J gene is TRBJ2-7; the D segment could be TRBD2, given 5 matching bases. The sequenced sample was blood. The DNA reads TGTGCCAGCGGGGAGCGCGAGCAGTACTTC. This translates into CASGEREQYF.